This is a list of T cell receptor beta chains from one sample in a study of shared clonotypes between healthy human individuals. Using immunoSEQ multiplex PCR, the repertoire was profiled, and TCRdb retains in-frame clones only, with some absent. The sample has under 2.5 million clones; just under 95% are singletons. Sequencing was performed on naive CD4+ T cells from PBMCs. Receptor source: a man younger than 35 in good health. Some clones in this sample may be carry-over from other donors' samples. Each CDR3 is given with its conserved first and last residue. D genes are given only for firm matches. The size field is filled for only some rows; it gives once, few, many or a size class.

v_call	j_call	d_call	clone_size	cdr3_nt	cdr3_aa
TRBV18	TRBJ2-1	.	.	TGTGCCAGCTCACCGAACGGGGCTAAGTCCTACAATGAGCAGTTCTTC	CASSPNGAKSYNEQFF
TRBV4-2	TRBJ1-5	.	once	TGTGCCAGCAGCGAAAGGGGAGGGACTCATCAGCCCCAGCATTTT	CASSERGGTHQPQHF
TRBV6-5	TRBJ1-1	.	.	TGTGCCAGCAGCTCGGGTCCCGGGATCACTGAAGCTTTCTTT	CASSSGPGITEAFF
TRBV18	TRBJ1-1	TRBD1	.	TGTGCCAGCACGCCGGGACAGGGGGCGTTCACTGAAGCTTTCTTT	CASTPGQGAFTEAFF
TRBV6-1	TRBJ2-7	.	.	TGTGCCAGCAGTGAATTATTAGGGGCGTACACCGACGAGCAGTACTTC	CASSELLGAYTDEQYF
TRBV11-2	TRBJ2-3	.	.	TGTGCCAGCAGCCATGGAGGGGATACGCAGTATTTT	CASSHGGDTQYF
TRBV19	TRBJ1-5	.	.	TGTGCCAGTAGTAAGGGCAGGGGAGGGAATCAGCCCCAGCATTTT	CASSKGRGGNQPQHF
TRBV7-9	TRBJ2-7	TRBD2	.	TGTGCCAGCAGCGAGTCAATCTGGGGAGGCGGGGGATTCTACGAGCAGTACTTC	CASSESIWGGGGFYEQYF
TRBV10-3	TRBJ2-1	TRBD2	.	TGTGCCATCAGTGATGGTCGGGGACTAGCGGGAGACAATGAGCAGTTCTTC	CAISDGRGLAGDNEQFF
TRBV7-8	TRBJ1-1	.	once	TGTGCCAGCAGCTTGGCAGGGCAGGGGACTGAAGCTTTCTTT	CASSLAGQGTEAFF
TRBV5-1	TRBJ2-1	TRBD2	.	TGCGCCAGCGGGGGGGAGCAATCCTACAATGAGCAGTTCTTC	CASGGEQSYNEQFF
TRBV7-2	TRBJ1-5	.	.	TGTGCCAGCAGCCCGTGGGGGAGCGGTAGCAATCAGCCCCAGCATTTT	CASSPWGSGSNQPQHF
TRBV9	TRBJ2-5	.	once	TGTGCCAGCAGCGTAGTGCCTAGCGCCATACAGACCCAGTACTTC	CASSVVPSAIQTQYF
TRBV27	TRBJ2-5	TRBD2	.	TGTGCCAGCAGTAAAAGGGCGGGAGGGGAGACCCAGTACTTC	CASSKRAGGETQYF
TRBV29-1	TRBJ2-7	.	.	TGCAGCGTCGCCATTTCGCTAGCGAAATCCTACGAGCAGTACTTC	CSVAISLAKSYEQYF
TRBV15	TRBJ2-5	.	few	TGTGCCACCAGCAGAGCCGAAGAGACCCAGTACTTC	CATSRAEETQYF
TRBV30	TRBJ1-1	TRBD1	few	TGTGCCTGGAGTTGGACAGGGTGGACTGAAGCTTTCTTT	CAWSWTGWTEAFF
TRBV27	TRBJ2-1	TRBD2	.	TGTGCCAGCAGTTCCCTAGCGGGAGGGGGATACAATGAGCAGTTCTTC	CASSSLAGGGYNEQFF
TRBV7-3	TRBJ2-2	TRBD1	.	TGTGCCAGCAGCTTAAACAGGGGTGGAACCGGGGAGCTGTTTTTT	CASSLNRGGTGELFF
TRBV10-1	TRBJ1-4	TRBD1	.	TGCGCCAGCAGTGAGGAGGGCAGGGGGGCTGAAAAACTGTTTTTT	CASSEEGRGAEKLFF
TRBV19	TRBJ2-1	.	.	TGTGCCAGTAGTTTTCCCCTATACGGGGAGCAGTTCTTC	CASSFPLYGEQFF
TRBV30	TRBJ1-2	.	.	TGTGCCTGGAATTTGGGCGGGCGGTATGGCTACACCTTC	CAWNLGGRYGYTF
TRBV5-1	TRBJ2-1	.	.	TGCGCCAGCAGCTCGAGCATGGACAATGAGCAGTTCTTC	CASSSSMDNEQFF
TRBV7-9	TRBJ2-7	.	.	TGTGCCAGCAGCTCCCCGCGCTCCTACGAGCAGTACTTC	CASSSPRSYEQYF
TRBV10-3	TRBJ1-2	TRBD1	few	TGTGCCATCAGCTTCGGGACAGGGGGAGCCTATGGCTACACCTTC	CAISFGTGGAYGYTF
TRBV11-2	TRBJ2-4	TRBD2	.	TGTGCCAGCAGCTTGGAGCTCCTAGCGGGAGTTCTGTACTTC	CASSLELLAGVLYF
TRBV5-1	TRBJ2-3	TRBD2	.	TGCGCCAGCAGGGTGGGAACTAGCGGGAGCTCGGCCACAGATACGCAGTATTTT	CASRVGTSGSSATDTQYF
TRBV9	TRBJ2-3	.	once	TGTGCCAGCAGCGTGTCTTACGGGCACGTGGATACGCAGTATTTT	CASSVSYGHVDTQYF
TRBV28	TRBJ1-4	.	.	TGTGCCAGCAGGGCCGGTCCTGGAAGTGAAAAACTGTTTTTT	CASRAGPGSEKLFF
TRBV6-5	TRBJ1-1	TRBD1	few	TGTGCCAGCAGTACTTCAACAGGGGGCTGGCCTGAAGCTTTCTTT	CASSTSTGGWPEAFF
TRBV5-1	TRBJ1-2	.	.	TGCGCCAGCAGCTTGGGAGCAATGTATGGCTACACCTTC	CASSLGAMYGYTF
TRBV5-1	TRBJ2-5	TRBD1	.	TGCGCCAGCAGCTTTGACAGGGGGATCCAAGAGACCCAGTACTTC	CASSFDRGIQETQYF
TRBV11-2	TRBJ2-7	TRBD2	.	TGTGCCAGCAGCCCAACTAGCGGGAGGCCCTACGAGCAGTACTTC	CASSPTSGRPYEQYF
TRBV10-3	TRBJ1-1	TRBD1	few	TGTGCCATCGGGGGACAGCGTGAAGCTTTCTTT	CAIGGQREAFF
TRBV9	TRBJ1-1	TRBD1	.	TGTGCCAGCAGCGGGCCGATTACAGGGGCGGCTTTCTTT	CASSGPITGAAFF
TRBV5-1	TRBJ2-3	TRBD2	.	TGCGCCAGCAGCGCAAGCGGGAGCGGCACAGATACGCAGTATTTT	CASSASGSGTDTQYF
TRBV5-3	TRBJ2-1	.	.	TGTGCCAGAAGCGAAATAAAGCTTGAATCCCTCCCCATGAGCTCCTACAATGAGCAGTTCTTC	CARSEIKLESLPMSSYNEQFF
TRBV19	TRBJ1-2	.	.	TGTGCCAGACCGCGGGGCCGACCGGAAATCTATGGCTACACCTTC	CARPRGRPEIYGYTF
TRBV2	TRBJ2-2	.	.	TGTGCCAGCAGACCGGACAGCACCGGGGAGCTGTTTTTT	CASRPDSTGELFF
TRBV7-2	TRBJ1-3	.	.	TGTGCCAGCAGCTTATGGGCAGGGAGTGCAGACACCATATATTTT	CASSLWAGSADTIYF
TRBV18	TRBJ2-7	.	.	TGTGCCAGCTCACCATTGGGGGCTAGCGGCCTACGTGGGCAGTACTTC	CASSPLGASGLRGQYF
TRBV7-2	TRBJ2-1	.	.	TGTGCCAGCAGCTACGTTCCCCCAGCGTTGCAGTTCTTC	CASSYVPPALQFF
TRBV6-1	TRBJ1-1	.	.	TGTGCCAGCAGTGACAAGCAATGGGGGGGCGTTCGGGAAGCTTTCTTT	CASSDKQWGGVREAFF
TRBV9	TRBJ1-2	.	.	TGTGCCAGCAGCCAAGACGACAGCCCTACCTTC	CASSQDDSPTF